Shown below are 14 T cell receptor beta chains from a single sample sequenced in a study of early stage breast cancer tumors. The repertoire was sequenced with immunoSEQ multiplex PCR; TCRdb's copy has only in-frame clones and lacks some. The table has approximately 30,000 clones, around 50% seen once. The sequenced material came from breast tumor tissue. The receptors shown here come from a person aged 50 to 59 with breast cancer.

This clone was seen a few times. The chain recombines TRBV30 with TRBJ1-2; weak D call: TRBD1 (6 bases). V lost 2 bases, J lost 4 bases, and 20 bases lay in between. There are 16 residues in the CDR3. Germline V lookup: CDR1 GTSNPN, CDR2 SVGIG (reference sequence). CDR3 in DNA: TGTGCCTGGAGTACCCCGGGGGGCCCGGGTAGCTATGGCTACACCTTC. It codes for CAWSTPGGPGSYGYTF.

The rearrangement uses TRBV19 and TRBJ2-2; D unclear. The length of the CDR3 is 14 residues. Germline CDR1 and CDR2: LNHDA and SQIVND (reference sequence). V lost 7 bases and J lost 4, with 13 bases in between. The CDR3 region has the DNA TGTGCCAGTAAGCCAAGACACCTCACCGGGGAGCTGTTTTTT. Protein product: CASKPRHLTGELFF.

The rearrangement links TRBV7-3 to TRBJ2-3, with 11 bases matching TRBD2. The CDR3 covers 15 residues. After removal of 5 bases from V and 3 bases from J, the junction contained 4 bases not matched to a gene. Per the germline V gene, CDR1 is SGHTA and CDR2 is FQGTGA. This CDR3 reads CASSVLAGETDTQYF. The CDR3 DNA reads TGTGCCAGCAGCGTACTAGCGGGAGAAACAGATACGCAGTATTTT.

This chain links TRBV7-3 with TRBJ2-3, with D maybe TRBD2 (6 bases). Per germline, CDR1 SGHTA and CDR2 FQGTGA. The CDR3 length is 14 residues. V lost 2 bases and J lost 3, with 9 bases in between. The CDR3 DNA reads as TGTGCCAGCAGCTTAGGAGGGAGGACAGATACGCAGTATTTT. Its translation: CASSLGGRTDTQYF.

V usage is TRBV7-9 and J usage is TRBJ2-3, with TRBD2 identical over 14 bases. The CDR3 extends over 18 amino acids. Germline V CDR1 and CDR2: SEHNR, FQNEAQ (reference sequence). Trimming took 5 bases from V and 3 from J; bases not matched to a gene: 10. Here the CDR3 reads CASSQGTSGSFSTDTQYF. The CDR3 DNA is TGTGCCAGCAGCCAGGGGACTAGCGGGAGTTTTAGTACAGATACGCAGTATTTT.

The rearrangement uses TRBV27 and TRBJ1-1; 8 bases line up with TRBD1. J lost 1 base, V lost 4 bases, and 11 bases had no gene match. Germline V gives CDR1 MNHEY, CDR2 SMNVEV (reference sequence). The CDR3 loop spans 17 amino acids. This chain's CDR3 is CASSSPYLQGGNTEAFF. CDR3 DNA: TGTGCCAGCAGTTCGCCTTACCTACAGGGGGGGAACACTGAAGCTTTCTTT.

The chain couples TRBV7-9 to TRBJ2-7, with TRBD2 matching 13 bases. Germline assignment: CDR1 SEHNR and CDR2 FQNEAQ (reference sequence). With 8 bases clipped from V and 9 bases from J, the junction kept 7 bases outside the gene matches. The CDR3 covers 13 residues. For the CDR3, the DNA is TGTGCCAGCGCCGGGACTAGCGGGAACGCGCAGTACTTC. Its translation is CASAGTSGNAQYF.

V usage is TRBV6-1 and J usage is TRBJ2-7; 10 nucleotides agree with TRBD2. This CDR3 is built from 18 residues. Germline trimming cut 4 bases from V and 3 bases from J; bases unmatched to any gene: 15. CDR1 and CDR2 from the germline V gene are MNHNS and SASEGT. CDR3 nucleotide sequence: TGTGCCAGCAGTGCGCGGACTAGCGGTATCGCGCGTTACTACGAGCAGTACTTC. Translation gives CASSARTSGIARYYEQYF.

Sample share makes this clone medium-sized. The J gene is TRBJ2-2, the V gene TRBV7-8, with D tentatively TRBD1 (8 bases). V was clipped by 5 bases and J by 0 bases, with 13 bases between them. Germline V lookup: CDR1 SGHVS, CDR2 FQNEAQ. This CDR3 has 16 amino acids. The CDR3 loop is CASSQGAGANTGELFF. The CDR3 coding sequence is TGTGCCAGCAGCCAGGGGGCGGGAGCGAACACCGGGGAGCTGTTTTTT.

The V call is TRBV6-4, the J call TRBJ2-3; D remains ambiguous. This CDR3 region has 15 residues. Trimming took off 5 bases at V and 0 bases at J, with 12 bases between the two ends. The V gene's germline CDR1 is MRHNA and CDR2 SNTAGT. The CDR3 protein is CASSTSPLSTDTQYF. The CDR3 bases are TGTGCCAGCAGTACGTCTCCTCTGAGCACAGATACGCAGTATTTT.

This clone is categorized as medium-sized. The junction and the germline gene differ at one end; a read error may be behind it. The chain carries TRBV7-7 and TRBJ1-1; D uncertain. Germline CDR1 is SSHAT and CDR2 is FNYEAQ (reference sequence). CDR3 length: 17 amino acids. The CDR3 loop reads CASRLQGFPGLNTEAFF. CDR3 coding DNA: TGTGCTAGCAGGTTGCAAGGGTTTCCCGGATTGAACACTGAAGCTTTCTTT.

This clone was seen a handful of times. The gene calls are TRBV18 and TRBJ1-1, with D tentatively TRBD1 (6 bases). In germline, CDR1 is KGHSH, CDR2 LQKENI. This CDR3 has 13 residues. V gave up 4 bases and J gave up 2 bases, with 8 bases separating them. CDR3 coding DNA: TGTGCCAGCTCACGGACAGCTAACACTGAAGCTTTCTTT. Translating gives CASSRTANTEAFF.

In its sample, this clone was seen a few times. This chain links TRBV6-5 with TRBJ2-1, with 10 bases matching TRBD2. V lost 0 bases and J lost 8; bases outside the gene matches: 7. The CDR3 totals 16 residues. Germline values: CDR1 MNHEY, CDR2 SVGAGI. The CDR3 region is CASSYSTASGSYEQFF. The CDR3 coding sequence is TGTGCCAGCAGTTACTCGACTGCTAGCGGGAGCTATGAGCAGTTCTTC.

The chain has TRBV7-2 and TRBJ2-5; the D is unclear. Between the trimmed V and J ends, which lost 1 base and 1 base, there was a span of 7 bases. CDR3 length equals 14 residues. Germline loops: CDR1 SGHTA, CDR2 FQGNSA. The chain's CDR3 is CASSLVRTQETQYF. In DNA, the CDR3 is TGTGCCAGCAGCTTAGTACGGACCCAAGAGACCCAGTACTTC. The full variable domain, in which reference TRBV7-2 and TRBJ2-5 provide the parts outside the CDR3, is GAGVSQSPSNKVTEKGKDVELRCDPISGHTALYWYRQSLGQGLEFLIYFQGNSAPDKSGLPSDRFSAERTGGSVSTLTIQRTQQEDSAVYLCASSLVRTQETQYFGPGTRLLVL.